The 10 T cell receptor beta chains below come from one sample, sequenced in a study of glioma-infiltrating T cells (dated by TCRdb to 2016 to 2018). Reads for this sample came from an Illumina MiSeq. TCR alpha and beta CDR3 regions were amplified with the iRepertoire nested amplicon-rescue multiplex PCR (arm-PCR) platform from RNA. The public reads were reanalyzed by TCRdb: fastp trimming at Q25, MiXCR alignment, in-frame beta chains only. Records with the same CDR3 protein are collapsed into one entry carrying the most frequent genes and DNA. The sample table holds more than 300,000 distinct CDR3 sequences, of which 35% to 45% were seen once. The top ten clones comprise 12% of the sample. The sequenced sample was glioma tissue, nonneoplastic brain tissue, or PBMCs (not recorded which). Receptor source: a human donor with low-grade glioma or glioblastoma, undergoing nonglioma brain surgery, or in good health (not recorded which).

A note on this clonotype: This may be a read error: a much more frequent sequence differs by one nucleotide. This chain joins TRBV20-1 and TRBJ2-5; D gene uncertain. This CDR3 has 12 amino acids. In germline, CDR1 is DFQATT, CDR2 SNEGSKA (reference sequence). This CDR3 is CSARSGEETRYF. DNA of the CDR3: TGCAGTGCTAGATCTGGGGAAGAGACCCGGTACTTC.

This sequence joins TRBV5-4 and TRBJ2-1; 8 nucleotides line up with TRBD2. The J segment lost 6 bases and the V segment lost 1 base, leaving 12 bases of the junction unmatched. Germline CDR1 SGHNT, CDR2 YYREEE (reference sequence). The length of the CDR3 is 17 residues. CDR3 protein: CASSLTSGLAGGNEQFF. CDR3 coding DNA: TGTGCCAGCAGCTTGACTTCGGGCCTAGCGGGCGGCAATGAGCAGTTCTTC.

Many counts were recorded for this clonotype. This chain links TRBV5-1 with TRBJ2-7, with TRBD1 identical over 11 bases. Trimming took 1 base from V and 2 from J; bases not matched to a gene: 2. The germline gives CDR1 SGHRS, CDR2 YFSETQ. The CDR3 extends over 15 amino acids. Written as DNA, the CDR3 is TGCGCCAGCAGCTTGTCGGGACAGGGGGCCTACGAGCAGTACTTC. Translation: CASSLSGQGAYEQYF.

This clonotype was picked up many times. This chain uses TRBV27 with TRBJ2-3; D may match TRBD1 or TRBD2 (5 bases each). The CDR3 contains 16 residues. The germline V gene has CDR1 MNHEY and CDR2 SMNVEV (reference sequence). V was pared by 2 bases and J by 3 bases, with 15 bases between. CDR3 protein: CASSLLGFGTTDTQYF. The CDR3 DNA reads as TGTGCCAGCAGTTTACTCGGTTTCGGGACGACAGATACGCAGTATTTT.

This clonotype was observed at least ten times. CDR3 in DNA: TGTGCCAGCAGTAGACAGGGAAGCTACGAGCAGTACTTC. Protein sequence: CASSRQGSYEQYF. The rearrangement uses TRBV6-1 and TRBJ2-7; TRBD1 agrees at 7 bases. Germline V gives CDR1 MNHNS, CDR2 SASEGT. The V gene end was trimmed by 5 bases and the J gene end by 3 bases; junction bases not matched to a gene: 4. CDR3 length equals 13 residues.

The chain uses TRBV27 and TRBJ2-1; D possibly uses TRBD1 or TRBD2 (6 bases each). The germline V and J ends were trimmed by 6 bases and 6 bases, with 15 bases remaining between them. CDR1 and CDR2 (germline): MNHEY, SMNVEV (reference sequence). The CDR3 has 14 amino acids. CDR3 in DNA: TGTGCCAGCAGCCTCCCAGGGGAGGTCAATGAGCAGTTCTTC. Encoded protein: CASSLPGEVNEQFF.

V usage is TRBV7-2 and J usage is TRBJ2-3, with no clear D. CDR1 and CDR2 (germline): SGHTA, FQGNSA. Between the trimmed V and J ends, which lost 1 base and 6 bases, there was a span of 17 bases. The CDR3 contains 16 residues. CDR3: CASSLGLIGEGDTQYF. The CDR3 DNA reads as TGTGCCAGCAGCTTAGGCCTAATCGGAGAAGGTGATACGCAGTATTTT.

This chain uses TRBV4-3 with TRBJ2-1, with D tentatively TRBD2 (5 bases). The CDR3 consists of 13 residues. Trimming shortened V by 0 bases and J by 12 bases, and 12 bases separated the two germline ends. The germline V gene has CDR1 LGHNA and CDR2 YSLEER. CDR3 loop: CASSQETEDGQFF. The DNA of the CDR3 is TGCGCCAGCAGCCAAGAGACGGAGGACGGGCAGTTCTTC.

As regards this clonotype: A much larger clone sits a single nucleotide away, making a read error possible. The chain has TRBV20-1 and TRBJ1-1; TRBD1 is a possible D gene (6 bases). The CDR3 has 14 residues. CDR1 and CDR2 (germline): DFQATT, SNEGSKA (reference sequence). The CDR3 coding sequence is TGCAATACGGTTTACGGGACACCGAACACTGAAGCTTTCTTT. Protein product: CNTVYGTPNTEAFF.

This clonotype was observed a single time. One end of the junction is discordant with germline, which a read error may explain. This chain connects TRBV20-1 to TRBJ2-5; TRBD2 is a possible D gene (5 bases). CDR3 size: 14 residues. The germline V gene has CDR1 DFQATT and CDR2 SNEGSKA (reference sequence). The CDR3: CSASVYSVGETHYF. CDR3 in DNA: TGCAGTGCTAGCGTATATAGCGTGGGCGAGACCCATTACTTC.